Listed below are T cell receptor beta chains from one sample, sequenced in a study of shared clonotypes between healthy human individuals. Only in-frame clones appear in the TCRdb table, and some are missing; sequencing was by immunoSEQ multiplex PCR. Of some 1 million clones in the sample, more than 60% were seen once. The sample taken for sequencing was memory CD4+ T cells sorted from blood. These receptors were obtained from a man aged 18 to 29 in good health. The CDR3 runs from the conserved cysteine through the conserved F or W. The order of the fields is CDR3 protein, V gene, CDR3 length.

CASSPTSTPETQYF	TRBV18	14
CASSAGHLGETQYF	TRBV2	14
CASSPQGHLFGYTF	TRBV11-2	14
CASSLQGNNEKLFF	TRBV2	14
CASSPPGGNEQFF	TRBV7-8	13
CASSFKGQTYEQYF	TRBV7-9	14
CASSLGSYEQYF	TRBV28	12
CASSLGLGADTQYF	TRBV7-2	14
CASRLLAAVYNEQFF	TRBV2	15
CASSEQGDTGELFF	TRBV25-1	14
CASSGSRAASYEQYF	TRBV2	15
CASSDGRTGENSPLHF	TRBV19	16
CASSMVPWPYNEQFF	TRBV19	15
CASSYYRGGANVLTF	TRBV5-1	15
CASSVGRATNTGELFF	TRBV9	16
CASSQAHGGQPQHF	TRBV4-3	14
CASSFVQKETQYF	TRBV5-6	13
CATSRGDRGDSPLHF	TRBV15	15
CASSLGQGGATEKLFF	TRBV7-8	16
CASNIDRAGNTIYF	TRBV28	14
CASSLGPSADTQYF	TRBV7-2	14
CASSFDIGKYGYTF	TRBV27	14
CAWSSGSYNSPLHF	TRBV30	14
CASSLAFGNTEAFF	TRBV7-9	14
CASRTQGYEQYF	TRBV14	12
CASSYSRTSLAGEQYF	TRBV6-5	16
CASRPTGGLQNYGYTF	TRBV19	16
CASSQGQRGSGNTIYF	TRBV7-6	16
CASSPGLAVDTQYF	TRBV18	14
CASNARGTGELFF	TRBV2	13
CASSEGTGRSEQPQHF	TRBV6-1	16
CASSIRARGTGELFF	TRBV2	15
CASSRDRAQETQYF	TRBV5-1	14
CASRATGALNEKLFF	TRBV2	15
CSATRAYEAFF	TRBV20-1	11
CASTGGGNTIYF	TRBV2	12
CSVAPSGRGTGELFF	TRBV29-1	15
CASSDPSLLAGFSYEQYF	TRBV6-1	18
CASSIGVNTIYF	TRBV19	12
CASMGNSYEQYF	TRBV30	12
CASSLGTYQPQHF	TRBV28	13
CASTKAGAGTGELFF	TRBV6-5	15
CASSPGGGTDTQYF	TRBV7-2	14
CSVGSLGSTDTQYF	TRBV29-1	14
CASSKVAPRTGDTEAFF	TRBV21-1	17
CASSSQRGGRSGTDTQYF	TRBV27	18
CASTPRAARNQPQHF	TRBV9	15
CASSIAGANYGYTF	TRBV19	14
CASSLWTGMSYNEQFF	TRBV7-9	16
CASSPRTGTQTGELFF	TRBV11-2	16
CASTSDRGNYGYTF	TRBV19	14
CAWKWASGGNTIYF	TRBV30	14
CASSSSGASDTQYF	TRBV2	14